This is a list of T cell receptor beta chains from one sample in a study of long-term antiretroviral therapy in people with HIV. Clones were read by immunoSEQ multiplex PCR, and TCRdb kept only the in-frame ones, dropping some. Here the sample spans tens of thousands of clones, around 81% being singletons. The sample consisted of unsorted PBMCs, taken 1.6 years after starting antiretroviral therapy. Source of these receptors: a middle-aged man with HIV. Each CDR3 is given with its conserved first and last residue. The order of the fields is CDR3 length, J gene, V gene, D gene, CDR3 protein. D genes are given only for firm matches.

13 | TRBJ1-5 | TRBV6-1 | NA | CASSERDNQPQHF
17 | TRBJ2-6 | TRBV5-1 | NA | CASRSGSTGSGANVLTF
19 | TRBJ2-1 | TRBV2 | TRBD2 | CASSVSLLAGDPPYNEQFF
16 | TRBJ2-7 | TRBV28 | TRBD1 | CASSLPPGQGANEQYF
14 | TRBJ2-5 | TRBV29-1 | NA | CSAGTPAVGETQYF
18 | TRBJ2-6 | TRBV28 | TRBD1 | CASSPEGQGAFGANVLTF
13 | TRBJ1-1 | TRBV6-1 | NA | CASSKQRRAEAFF
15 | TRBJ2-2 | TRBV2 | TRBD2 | CASTGLAGGIGELFF
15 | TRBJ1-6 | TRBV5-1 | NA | CASSLERSGSSPLHF
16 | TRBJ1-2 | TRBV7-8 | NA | CASSLVVPAGGDGYTF
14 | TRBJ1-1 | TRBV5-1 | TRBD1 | CASLPGQLNTEAFF
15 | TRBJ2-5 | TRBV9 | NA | CASSARANSAETQYF
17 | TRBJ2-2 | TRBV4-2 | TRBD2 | CASSQGTSGIPTGELFF
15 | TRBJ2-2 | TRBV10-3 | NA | CAITSGTMNTGELFF
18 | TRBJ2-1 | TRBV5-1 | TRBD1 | CASSLGIGTGRSYNEQFF
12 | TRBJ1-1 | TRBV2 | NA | CASSYSGSEAFF
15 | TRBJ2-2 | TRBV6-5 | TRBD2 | CASSRASGNTGELFF
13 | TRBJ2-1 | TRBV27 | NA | CASSLSAYNEQFF
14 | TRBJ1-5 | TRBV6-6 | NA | CASSYSSSNQPQHF
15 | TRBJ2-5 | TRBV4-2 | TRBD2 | CASSPRLAGGETQYF
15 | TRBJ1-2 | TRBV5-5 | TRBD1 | CASSLGTGALYGYTF
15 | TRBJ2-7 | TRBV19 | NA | CASSGGAGRNYEQYF
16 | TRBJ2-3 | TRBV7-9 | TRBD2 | CASSSSLAGGPDTQYF